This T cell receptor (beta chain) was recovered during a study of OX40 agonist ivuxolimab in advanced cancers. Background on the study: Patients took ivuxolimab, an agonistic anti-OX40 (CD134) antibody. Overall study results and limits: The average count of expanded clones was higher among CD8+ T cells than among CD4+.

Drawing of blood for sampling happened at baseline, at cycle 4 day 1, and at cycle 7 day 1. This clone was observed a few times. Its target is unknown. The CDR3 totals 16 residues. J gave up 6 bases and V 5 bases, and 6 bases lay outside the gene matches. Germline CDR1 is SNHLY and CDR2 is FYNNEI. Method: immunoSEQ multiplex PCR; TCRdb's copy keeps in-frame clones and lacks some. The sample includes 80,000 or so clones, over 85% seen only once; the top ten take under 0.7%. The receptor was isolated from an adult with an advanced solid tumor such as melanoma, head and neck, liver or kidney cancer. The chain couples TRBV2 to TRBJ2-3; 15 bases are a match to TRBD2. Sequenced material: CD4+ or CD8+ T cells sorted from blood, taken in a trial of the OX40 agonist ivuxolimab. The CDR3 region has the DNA TGTGCCAGCAGTATAGGACTAGCGGGGGGGCGGGATACGCAGTATTTT. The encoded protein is CASSIGLAGGRDTQYF.